One T cell receptor (beta chain) is described in this entry. These data originate in a study of cytomegalovirus exposure and HLA in healthy donors. Germline V gene lookup returns CDR1 SGHRS and CDR2 YFSETQ. V was trimmed by 4 bases and J by 7 bases, leaving 18 bases between them. The CDR3 contains 15 residues. PCR involved 60 Vbeta and 13 Jbeta primers. Assay used: immunoSEQ multiplex PCR; TCRdb lists only in-frame clones, some missing. Of more than 110,000 clones in the sample, about 80% were seen once. The V gene is TRBV5-1, the J gene TRBJ2-1; possibly TRBD2 for D (5 bases). The sequenced sample consisted of PBMCs. The origin of this receptor is a man aged 18 to 29 in good health and CMV-seronegative. The CDR3 region is CASSQFPQLENEQFF. The CDR3 DNA reads TGCGCCAGCAGCCAATTCCCTCAACTAGAGAATGAGCAGTTCTTC.